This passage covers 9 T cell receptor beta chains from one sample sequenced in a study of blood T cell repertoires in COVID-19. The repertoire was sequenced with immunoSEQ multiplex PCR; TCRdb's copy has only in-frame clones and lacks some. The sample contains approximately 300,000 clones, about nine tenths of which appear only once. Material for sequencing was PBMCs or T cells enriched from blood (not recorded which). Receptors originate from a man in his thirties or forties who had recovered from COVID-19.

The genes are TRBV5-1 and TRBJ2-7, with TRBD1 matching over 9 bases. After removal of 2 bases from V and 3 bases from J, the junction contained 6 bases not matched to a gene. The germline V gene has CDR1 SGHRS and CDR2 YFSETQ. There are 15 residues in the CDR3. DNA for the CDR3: TGCGCCAGCAGCTTAGGACAGGGGCTAATCTACGAGCAGTACTTC. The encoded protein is CASSLGQGLIYEQYF.

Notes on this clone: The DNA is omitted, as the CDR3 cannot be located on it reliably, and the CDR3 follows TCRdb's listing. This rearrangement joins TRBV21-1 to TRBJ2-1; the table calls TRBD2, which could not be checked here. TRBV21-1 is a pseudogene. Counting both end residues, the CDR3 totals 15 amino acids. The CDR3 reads CASSWGEGIHNEQFF.

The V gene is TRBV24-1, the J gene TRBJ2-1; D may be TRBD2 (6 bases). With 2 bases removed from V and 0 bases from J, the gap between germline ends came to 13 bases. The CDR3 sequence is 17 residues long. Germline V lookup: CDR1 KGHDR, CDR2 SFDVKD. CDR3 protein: CATSDSKGRGSYNEQFF. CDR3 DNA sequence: TGTGCCACCAGTGATTCCAAAGGGCGGGGCTCCTACAATGAGCAGTTCTTC.

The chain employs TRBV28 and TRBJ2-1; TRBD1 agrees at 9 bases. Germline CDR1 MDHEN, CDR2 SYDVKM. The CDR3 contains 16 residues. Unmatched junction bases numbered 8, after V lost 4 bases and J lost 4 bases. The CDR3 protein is CASSSPGTGSYNEQFF. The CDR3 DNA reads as TGTGCCAGCAGTTCCCCCGGGACAGGGAGTTACAATGAGCAGTTCTTC.

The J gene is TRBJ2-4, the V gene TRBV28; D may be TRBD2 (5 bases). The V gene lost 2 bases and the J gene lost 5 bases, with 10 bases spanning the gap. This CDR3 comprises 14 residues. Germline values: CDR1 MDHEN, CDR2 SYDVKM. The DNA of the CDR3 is TGTGCCAGCAGTTTAGGAGGTCGGCAAAACATTCAGTACTTC. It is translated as CASSLGGRQNIQYF.

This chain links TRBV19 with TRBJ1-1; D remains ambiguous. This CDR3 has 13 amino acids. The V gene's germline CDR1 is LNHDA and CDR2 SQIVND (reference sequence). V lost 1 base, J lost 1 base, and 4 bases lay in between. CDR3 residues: CASSIAWNTEAFF. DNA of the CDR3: TGTGCCAGTAGTATAGCGTGGAACACTGAAGCTTTCTTT.

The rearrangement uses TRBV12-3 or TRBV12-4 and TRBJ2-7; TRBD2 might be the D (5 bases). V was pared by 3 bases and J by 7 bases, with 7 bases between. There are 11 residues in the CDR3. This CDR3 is CASSFEREQYF. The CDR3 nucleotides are TGTGCCAGCAGTTTTGAGCGGGAGCAGTACTTC.

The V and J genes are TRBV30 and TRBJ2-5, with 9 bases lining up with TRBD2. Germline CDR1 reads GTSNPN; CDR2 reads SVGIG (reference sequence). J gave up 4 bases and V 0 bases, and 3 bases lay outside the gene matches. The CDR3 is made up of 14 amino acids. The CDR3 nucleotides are TGTGCCTGGAGTGTAGCGGGAGGTGGAGAGACCCAGTACTTC. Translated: CAWSVAGGGETQYF.

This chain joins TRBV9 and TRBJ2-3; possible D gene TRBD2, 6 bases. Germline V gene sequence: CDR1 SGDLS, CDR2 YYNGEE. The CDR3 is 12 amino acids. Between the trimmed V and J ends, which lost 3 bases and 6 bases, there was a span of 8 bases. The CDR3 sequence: CASSAGGDTQYF. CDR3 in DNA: TGTGCCAGCAGCGCCGGAGGGGATACGCAGTATTTT.